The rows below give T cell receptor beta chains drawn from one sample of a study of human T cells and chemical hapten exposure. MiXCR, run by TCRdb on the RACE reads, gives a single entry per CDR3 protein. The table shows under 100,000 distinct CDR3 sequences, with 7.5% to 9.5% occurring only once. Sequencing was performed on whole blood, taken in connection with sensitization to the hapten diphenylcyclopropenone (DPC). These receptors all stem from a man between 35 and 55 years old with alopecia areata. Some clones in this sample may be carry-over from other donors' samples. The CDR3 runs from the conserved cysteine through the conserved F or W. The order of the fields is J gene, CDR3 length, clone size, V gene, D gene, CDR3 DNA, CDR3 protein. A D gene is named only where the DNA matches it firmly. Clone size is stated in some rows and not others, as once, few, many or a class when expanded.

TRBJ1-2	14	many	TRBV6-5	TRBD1	TGTGCCAGCAGAATACAGGGGCCGCTGGGCGGCTACACCTTC	CASRIQGPLGGYTF
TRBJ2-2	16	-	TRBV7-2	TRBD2	TGTGCCAGCAGTTTGGAACTAGCGGGAGTTAGCGGGGAGCTGTTTTTT	CASSLELAGVSGELFF
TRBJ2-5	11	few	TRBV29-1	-	TGCAGCGTTGATGTTGGAGAGACCCAGTACTTC	CSVDVGETQYF
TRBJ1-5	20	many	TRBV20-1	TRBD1	TGCAGTGCTAGACCTTCCGGGACAGGGGGCTCTCACCTTAGCAATCAGCCCCAGCATTTT	CSARPSGTGGSHLSNQPQHF
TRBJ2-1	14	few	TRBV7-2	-	TGTGCCAGCAGGGGACTGGGGGACTACAATGAGCAGTTCTTC	CASRGLGDYNEQFF
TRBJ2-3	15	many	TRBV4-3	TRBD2	TGCGCCAGCAGCCAAGGACTAGCGGGCACAGATACGCAGTATTTT	CASSQGLAGTDTQYF
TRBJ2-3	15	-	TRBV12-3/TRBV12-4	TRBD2	TGTGCCAGCAGTTGGCGGGAGGTCTTCACAGATACGCAGTATTTT	CASSWREVFTDTQYF
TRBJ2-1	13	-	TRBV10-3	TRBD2	TGTGCCATCACTAGCGGGAGTGGGGATGAGCAGTTCTTC	CAITSGSGDEQFF
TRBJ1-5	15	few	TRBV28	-	TGTGCCAGCAGTATGGGGCTCGGGGGCAATCAGCCCCAGCATTTT	CASSMGLGGNQPQHF
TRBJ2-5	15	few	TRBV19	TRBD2	TGTGCCAGCGGGGGACTAGCGGGATCTGGCGAGACCCAGTACTTC	CASGGLAGSGETQYF
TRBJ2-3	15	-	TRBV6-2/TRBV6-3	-	TGTGCCAGCAGCCCCCTTCGCAGCGTAGCAGATACGCAGTATTTT	CASSPLRSVADTQYF
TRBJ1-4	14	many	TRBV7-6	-	TGTGCCAGCAGCTTAGGGGGGGCCGGAGAAAAACTGTTTTTT	CASSLGGAGEKLFF
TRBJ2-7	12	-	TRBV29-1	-	TGCAGCGTTGCCTTTAGGGGAACCGAGCAGTACTTC	CSVAFRGTEQYF
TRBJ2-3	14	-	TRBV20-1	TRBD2	TGCAGTGCTAGAGAACTAGCGATGACAGATACGCAGTATTTT	CSARELAMTDTQYF
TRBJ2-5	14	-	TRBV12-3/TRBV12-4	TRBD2	TGTGCCAGCAGTTTACTAGCGGGGTCAGAGACCCAGTACTTC	CASSLLAGSETQYF
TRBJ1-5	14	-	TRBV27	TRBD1	TGTGCCAGCAGACCGGGACAGACATGGCAGCCCCAGCATTTT	CASRPGQTWQPQHF
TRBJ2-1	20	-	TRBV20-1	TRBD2	TGCAGTGCTAGAGATTCCCTCAAGACTAGCGGGAGGGCCTGGAGTGGTGAGCAGTTCTTC	CSARDSLKTSGRAWSGEQFF
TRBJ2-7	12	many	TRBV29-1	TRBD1	TGCAGCGCCGGGACAGGAGTTGCCGAGCAGTACTTC	CSAGTGVAEQYF
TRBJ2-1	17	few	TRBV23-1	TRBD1	TGCGCCAGCAGTCCAACCGACAGGGACAGGGGATTGAATGAGCAGTTCTTC	CASSPTDRDRGLNEQFF
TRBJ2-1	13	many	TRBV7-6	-	TGTGCCAGCAGCTTTCGGTTCGGGTATGAGCAGTTCTTC	CASSFRFGYEQFF
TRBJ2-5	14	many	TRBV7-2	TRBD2	TGTGCCAGCAGCTTACGGGGAGGGGAAGAGACCCAGTACTTC	CASSLRGGEETQYF
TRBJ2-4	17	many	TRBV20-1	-	TGCAGTGCTACCTCCGGGAGTGAGGGAGTAGCCAAAAACATTCAGTACTTC	CSATSGSEGVAKNIQYF
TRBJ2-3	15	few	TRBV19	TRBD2	TGTGCCAGTCGACTAGCGGGAGGTATCACAGATACGCAGTATTTT	CASRLAGGITDTQYF
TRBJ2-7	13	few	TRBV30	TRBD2	TGTGCCTGGAGTTCGGGACTAGCCTACGAGCAGTACTTC	CAWSSGLAYEQYF
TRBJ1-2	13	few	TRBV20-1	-	TGCAGTGCCACCCCCTTAAACAACTATGGCTACACCTTC	CSATPLNNYGYTF
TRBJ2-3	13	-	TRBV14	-	TGTGCCAGCAGCCGCCAAGTGGGCGATACGCAGTATTTT	CASSRQVGDTQYF
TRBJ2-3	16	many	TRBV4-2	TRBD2	TGTGCCAGCAGCCAAATAGGGCTAGCGGGCACAGATACGCAGTATTTT	CASSQIGLAGTDTQYF
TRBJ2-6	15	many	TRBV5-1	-	TGCGCCAGCAGAGCACAGACCTCTGGGGCCAACGTCCTGACTTTC	CASRAQTSGANVLTF
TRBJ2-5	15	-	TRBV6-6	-	TGTGCCAGCCAACGCTCCGACCCGTTCCAAGAGACCCAGTACTTC	CASQRSDPFQETQYF
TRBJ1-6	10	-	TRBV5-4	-	TGTGCCAGCAGCTATTCACCCCTCCACTTT	CASSYSPLHF
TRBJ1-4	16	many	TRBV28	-	TGTGCCAGCAGCCCCCACTCGGGGGCAGATAATGAAAAACTGTTTTTT	CASSPHSGADNEKLFF
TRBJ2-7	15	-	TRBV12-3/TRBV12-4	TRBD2	TGTGCCAGCAGTTTAGTGGGGGGGACCACGTACGAGCAGTACTTC	CASSLVGGTTYEQYF
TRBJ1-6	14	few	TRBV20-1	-	TGCAGTGCTACTCTTGACAGGACTCATTCACCCCTCCACTTT	CSATLDRTHSPLHF
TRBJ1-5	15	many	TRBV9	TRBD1	TGTGCCAGCAGCCTAGGGACAGCGGACAATCAGCCCCAGCATTTT	CASSLGTADNQPQHF
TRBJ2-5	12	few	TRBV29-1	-	TGCAGCGTTGATCGGGGGTTAGAGACCCAGTACTTC	CSVDRGLETQYF
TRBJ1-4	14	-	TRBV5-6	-	TGTGCCAGCAGCTTGAGGACGGTTGGTGAAAAACTGTTTTTT	CASSLRTVGEKLFF
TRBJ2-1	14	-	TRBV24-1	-	TGTGCCACCAGTGACCAAGACGGCCCTTTGGAGCAGTTCTTC	CATSDQDGPLEQFF
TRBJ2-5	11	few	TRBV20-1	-	TGCAGTGCTAGAGGGGGAGAGACCCAGTACTTC	CSARGGETQYF
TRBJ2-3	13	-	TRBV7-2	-	TGTGCCAGCAGCTTTCGAGGGGCAGATACGCAGTATTTT	CASSFRGADTQYF
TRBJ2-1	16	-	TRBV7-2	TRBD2	TGTGCCAGCAGCTTAGTACTAGCGGGAGACTACAATGAGCAGTTCTTC	CASSLVLAGDYNEQFF